One T cell receptor (beta chain) is described in this entry. This record belongs to a study of blood T cell repertoires in COVID-19. At the level of the study: The samples span acute and convalescent COVID-19 from the United States, Italy and Spain.

The cohort comprised adults aged about 18 to 100 years residing in approximately 22 US areas. The study counted Cohort 3 donors as recovered given two negative PCRs, clearance, or symptom resolution. Trimming stripped 4 bases from V and 3 bases from J, with 16 bases between. From germline, CDR1 is SGHKS and CDR2 YYEKEE (reference sequence). The CDR3 extends over 15 amino acids. Sequencing used immunoSEQ multiplex PCR; TCRdb keeps in-frame clones, though not all of them. This sample has around 300,000 clones, with approximately 89% found just once. The chain joins TRBV5-5 to TRBJ1-2; possibly TRBD1 for D (5 bases). The receptor was derived from a woman in her sixties or seventies who had recovered from COVID-19. Sequenced: PBMCs or T cells enriched from blood (not recorded which). The CDR3 bases are TGTGCCAGCAGCCGGGGGAACACTCAGGACTATGGCTACACCTTC. It codes for CASSRGNTQDYGYTF.